The 9 T cell receptor beta chains below were found in one sample sequenced in a study of cytomegalovirus exposure and HLA in healthy donors. Use of 60 Vbeta and 13 Jbeta primers characterized the PCR. The assay was immunoSEQ multiplex PCR, and TCRdb's table has in-frame clones only and misses some. The sample contains about 150,000 clones, around 84% of which appear only once. Sequenced: PBMCs. Receptor source: a boy aged 2 to 10 in good health and CMV-seronegative.

The CDR3 here is CASSQSIKQGLAGGNNEQFF. DNA of the CDR3: TGCGCCAGCAGTCAATCGATAAAACAAGGACTAGCGGGAGGTAACAATGAGCAGTTCTTC. This chain uses TRBV23-1 with TRBJ2-1; TRBD2 aligns across 14 bases. TRBV23-1 is an open reading frame, and its role is uncertain. CDR3 length equals 20 residues. V trimming: 0 bases; J trimming: 5 bases; junction bases outside the gene matches: 12.

The chain couples TRBV6-4 to TRBJ2-3; the match to TRBD1 covers 11 bases. This CDR3 is built from 15 residues. V shed 2 bases, J shed 2 bases, and the junction held 0 bases outside the gene matches. Germline CDR1 is MRHNA and CDR2 is SNTAGT. The CDR3 sequence is CASSDGQGATDTQYF. In DNA form, the CDR3 reads TGTGCCAGCAGTGACGGACAGGGGGCCACAGATACGCAGTATTTT.

This chain joins TRBV30 and TRBJ2-5; 8 positions agree with TRBD2. V was clipped by 5 bases and J by 5 bases; unmatched bases: 13. From germline, CDR1 is GTSNPN and CDR2 SVGIG (reference sequence). The CDR3 has 15 residues. The CDR3 reads CAWGRTSSVGETQYF. The CDR3 DNA sequence: TGTGCCTGGGGGCGGACTAGCTCGGTGGGGGAGACCCAGTACTTC.

The rearrangement joins TRBV7-3 to TRBJ2-2, with TRBD2 identical over 10 bases. The CDR3 extends over 17 amino acids. CDR1 is SGHTA and CDR2 is FQGTGA in the germline V gene. The junction had 6 bases not matched to a gene; V was cut back by 1 base and J by 4 bases. As DNA, the CDR3 is TGTGCCAGCAGCTTAAGTCCTAGCGGGGGAGTCACCGGGGAGCTGTTTTTT. It encodes CASSLSPSGGVTGELFF.

The genes are TRBV5-1 and TRBJ2-4; 7 positions match TRBD1. The junction had 6 bases not matched to a gene; V was cut back by 0 bases and J by 0 bases. This CDR3 has 17 amino acids. Per the germline V gene, CDR1 is SGHRS and CDR2 is YFSETQ. CDR3 in amino acids: CASSLGQGQLAKNIQYF. In nucleotides, the CDR3 is TGCGCCAGCAGCTTGGGACAGGGCCAGCTAGCCAAAAACATTCAGTACTTC.

This chain links TRBV18 with TRBJ1-5; 9 bases fit TRBD1. The germline V gene encodes CDR1 KGHSH and CDR2 LQKENI. V lost 4 bases to trimming and J lost 15 bases; unmatched junction nucleotides: 25. The CDR3 has 18 residues. CDR3 sequence: CASSRMGEKSGTGKLMHF. The CDR3 region has the DNA TGTGCCAGCTCACGCATGGGTGAGAAATCCGGGACAGGGAAATTAATGCATTTT.

The chain combines TRBV5-1 with TRBJ2-5; 9 nucleotides match TRBD1. V dropped 1 base and J dropped 0; count of bases not matched to a gene: 4. The germline V gene encodes CDR1 SGHRS and CDR2 YFSETQ. The length of the CDR3 is 16 residues. In DNA, the CDR3 is TGCGCCAGCAGCTTGTCCCGGGACAGGGACCAAGAGACCCAGTACTTC. This translates into CASSLSRDRDQETQYF.

The chain has TRBV19 and TRBJ1-1; D gene ambiguous. The CDR3 sequence is 14 residues long. Germline V gene sequence: CDR1 LNHDA, CDR2 SQIVND (reference sequence). V was trimmed by 2 bases and J by 4 bases, leaving 11 bases between them. The DNA of the CDR3 is TGTGCCAGTAGTATAAATCGGGGAACCACTGAAGCTTTCTTT. Amino acids: CASSINRGTTEAFF.

This sequence joins TRBV14 and TRBJ2-2; 8 nucleotides line up with TRBD1. With 5 bases clipped from V and 0 bases from J, the junction kept 2 bases outside the gene matches. The CDR3 has 15 residues. Germline CDR1 reads SGHDN; CDR2 reads FVKESK. Here the CDR3 DNA reads TGTGCCAGCAGCTCGGGACAGGCGAACACCGGGGAGCTGTTTTTT. Translation gives CASSSGQANTGELFF.